A selection of T cell receptor beta chains follows, all from one sample in a study of cytomegalovirus exposure and HLA in healthy donors. Profiled with immunoSEQ multiplex PCR; TCRdb holds only in-frame clones, not every one. The data hold some 150,000 clones, with around 9.6% observed a single time. The sample consisted of PBMCs. The receptors originated from a male donor in good health and CMV-seronegative. CDR3s include the opening cysteine and the closing phenylalanine or tryptophan. A D gene is named only where the DNA matches it firmly. Expanded clones are given a class, and other clones once, few, many or no size at all.

v_gene: TRBV18
abundance: .
d_gene: TRBD1
j_gene: TRBJ2-7
CDR3nt: TGTGCCAGCTCACGATCATCCCCCGGGACAGGGGACCACGAGCAGTACTTC
CDR3aa: CASSRSSPGTGDHEQYF

v_gene: TRBV10-2
abundance: .
d_gene: .
j_gene: TRBJ2-3
CDR3nt: TGCGCCAGCCGGGAGGAGGGGGGGGACACGCAGTATTTT
CDR3aa: CASREEGGDTQYF

v_gene: TRBV6-5
abundance: few
d_gene: TRBD1
j_gene: TRBJ2-7
CDR3nt: TGTGCCAGCAGTCGGACAGGGAGCTCCTACGAGCAGTACTTC
CDR3aa: CASSRTGSSYEQYF

v_gene: TRBV20-1
abundance: .
d_gene: .
j_gene: TRBJ1-4
CDR3nt: TGCAGGGGGGGTCTTGGTGAAAAACTGTTTTTT
CDR3aa: CRGGLGEKLFF

v_gene: TRBV2
abundance: few
d_gene: .
j_gene: TRBJ2-5
CDR3nt: TGTGCCAGCAGTGGGTTGGCAGGGGTAGCAGAGACCCAGTACTTC
CDR3aa: CASSGLAGVAETQYF

v_gene: TRBV18
abundance: .
d_gene: .
j_gene: TRBJ1-3
CDR3nt: TGTGCCAGCTCACCTGACAGAACTAGAAACACCATATATTTT
CDR3aa: CASSPDRTRNTIYF

v_gene: TRBV5-6
abundance: .
d_gene: .
j_gene: TRBJ2-5
CDR3nt: TGTGCCAGCAGCCGTCGGAGCGGGACACTTCAAGAGACCCAGTACTTC
CDR3aa: CASSRRSGTLQETQYF

v_gene: TRBV7-9
abundance: .
d_gene: .
j_gene: TRBJ2-7
CDR3nt: TGTGCCAGCAGCGGAGGGAGGCACGAGCAGTACTTC
CDR3aa: CASSGGRHEQYF

v_gene: TRBV5-1
abundance: .
d_gene: .
j_gene: TRBJ1-4
CDR3nt: TGCGCCAGCAGCTTAGACAGCTCTAATGAAAAACTGTTTTTT
CDR3aa: CASSLDSSNEKLFF

v_gene: TRBV19
abundance: few
d_gene: TRBD1
j_gene: TRBJ1-2
CDR3nt: TGTGCCAGTAAGGAGTCCAGGGGGCCCTATGGCTACACCTTC
CDR3aa: CASKESRGPYGYTF

v_gene: TRBV28
abundance: .
d_gene: TRBD1
j_gene: TRBJ2-1
CDR3nt: TGTGCCAGCCGAACAGGGGGCTTATACAATGAGCAGTTCTTC
CDR3aa: CASRTGGLYNEQFF

v_gene: TRBV19
abundance: .
d_gene: .
j_gene: TRBJ2-4
CDR3nt: TGTGCCAGTAGTGGTCTACCCGGGACAAGGGGGAGCTTAGCCAAAAACATTCAGTACTTC
CDR3aa: CASSGLPGTRGSLAKNIQYF

v_gene: TRBV7-8
abundance: .
d_gene: TRBD2
j_gene: TRBJ2-1
CDR3nt: TGTGCCAGCATGCGACGTGCGGGAGATGATGAGCAGTTCTTC
CDR3aa: CASMRRAGDDEQFF

v_gene: TRBV4-3
abundance: .
d_gene: TRBD2
j_gene: TRBJ2-7
CDR3nt: TGCGCCAGCAGCCAAAAAGCGGGGGGGCTCGAGCAGTACTTC
CDR3aa: CASSQKAGGLEQYF

v_gene: TRBV6-5
abundance: .
d_gene: .
j_gene: TRBJ2-1
CDR3nt: TGTGCCAGCAGTTACGATCAGGCAGGATACAATGAGCAGTTCTTC
CDR3aa: CASSYDQAGYNEQFF

v_gene: TRBV18
abundance: few
d_gene: TRBD1
j_gene: TRBJ1-6
CDR3nt: TGTGCCAGCTCACCGGACAGGGGAACCAGGAATTCACCCCTCCACTTT
CDR3aa: CASSPDRGTRNSPLHF

v_gene: TRBV2
abundance: few
d_gene: .
j_gene: TRBJ1-2
CDR3nt: TGTGCCAGCAGTGGGGAGGGGGGCTGGGGCTACACCTTC
CDR3aa: CASSGEGGWGYTF

v_gene: TRBV9
abundance: few
d_gene: .
j_gene: TRBJ1-3
CDR3nt: TGTGCCAGCAGCGTGGGTGGGACACCATCTGGAAACACCATATATTTT
CDR3aa: CASSVGGTPSGNTIYF

v_gene: TRBV19
abundance: .
d_gene: .
j_gene: TRBJ2-5
CDR3nt: TGTGCCAGTAAATCCGTCTCGGGGGAGACCCAGTACTTC
CDR3aa: CASKSVSGETQYF

v_gene: TRBV29-1
abundance: .
d_gene: .
j_gene: TRBJ1-1
CDR3nt: TGCAGCGGACTGGCGGTCTCCGGGAACACTGAAGCTTTCTTT
CDR3aa: CSGLAVSGNTEAFF

v_gene: TRBV2
abundance: .
d_gene: .
j_gene: TRBJ1-5
CDR3nt: TGTGCCAGCCGGCAGGGATTGAATCAGCCCCAGCATTTT
CDR3aa: CASRQGLNQPQHF

v_gene: TRBV6-4
abundance: .
d_gene: TRBD1
j_gene: TRBJ2-1
CDR3nt: TGTGCCAGCAGAGGGGACAGGGGGCTAAACAATGAGCAGTTCTTC
CDR3aa: CASRGDRGLNNEQFF

v_gene: TRBV7-9
abundance: few
d_gene: TRBD1
j_gene: TRBJ1-5
CDR3nt: TGTGCCAGCAGCTTCGCACAGGGGGATCAGCCCCAGCATTTT
CDR3aa: CASSFAQGDQPQHF

v_gene: TRBV5-6
abundance: .
d_gene: TRBD1
j_gene: TRBJ1-1
CDR3nt: TGTGCCAGCAGCCAGGACAGGGGGCTGGTTGTGAACACTGAAGCTTTCTTT
CDR3aa: CASSQDRGLVVNTEAFF

v_gene: TRBV9
abundance: .
d_gene: .
j_gene: TRBJ1-1
CDR3nt: TGTGCCAGCAGCTCCCCCCGGGGGGGACTGAACACTGAAGCTTTCTTT
CDR3aa: CASSSPRGGLNTEAFF

v_gene: TRBV4-1
abundance: .
d_gene: .
j_gene: TRBJ1-6
CDR3nt: TGCCCCAGCAGCCAAGACGGATGGGACTTAAACCATTCACCCCTCCACTTT
CDR3aa: CPSSQDGWDLNHSPLHF

v_gene: TRBV5-4
abundance: .
d_gene: TRBD2
j_gene: TRBJ2-5
CDR3nt: TGTGCCAGCAGCTTGGGACTAGCGGGAGGTAGGCAAGAGACCCAGTACTTC
CDR3aa: CASSLGLAGGRQETQYF

v_gene: TRBV9
abundance: once
d_gene: TRBD1
j_gene: TRBJ1-1
CDR3nt: TGTGCCAGCAGCGCCGGGACAGGGGGTCTGAACACTGAAGCTTTCTTT
CDR3aa: CASSAGTGGLNTEAFF

v_gene: TRBV5-4
abundance: few
d_gene: .
j_gene: TRBJ2-5
CDR3nt: TGTGCCAGCAGCTACTCAGGGGCTCAAGAGACCCAGTACTTC
CDR3aa: CASSYSGAQETQYF

v_gene: TRBV5-1
abundance: few
d_gene: .
j_gene: TRBJ1-1
CDR3nt: TGCGCCAGCAGCTCCACATATACGATGAACACTGAAGCTTTCTTT
CDR3aa: CASSSTYTMNTEAFF

v_gene: TRBV18
abundance: .
d_gene: .
j_gene: TRBJ1-1
CDR3nt: TGTGCCAGCTCACCGTTAGAGGGTGGGACTGAAGCTTTCTTT
CDR3aa: CASSPLEGGTEAFF

v_gene: TRBV19
abundance: .
d_gene: TRBD1
j_gene: TRBJ1-4
CDR3nt: TGTGCCAGTAGGGACAGGGGTAATGAAAAACTGTTTTTT
CDR3aa: CASRDRGNEKLFF

v_gene: TRBV10-3
abundance: .
d_gene: .
j_gene: TRBJ2-7
CDR3nt: TGTGCCATCAGAGAGGACCGGGACACGACCTCCTACGAGCAGTACTTC
CDR3aa: CAIREDRDTTSYEQYF

v_gene: TRBV7-8
abundance: .
d_gene: TRBD1
j_gene: TRBJ1-1
CDR3nt: TGTGCCAGCACAGATCGGGACAGATTGAACACTGAAGCTTTCTTT
CDR3aa: CASTDRDRLNTEAFF

v_gene: TRBV5-1
abundance: .
d_gene: .
j_gene: TRBJ2-1
CDR3nt: TGCGCCAGCAGCGCCGAGAGTTGGAATGAGCAGTTCTTC
CDR3aa: CASSAESWNEQFF

v_gene: TRBV30
abundance: .
d_gene: .
j_gene: TRBJ2-1
CDR3nt: TGTGCCTGGAGTGCGGGTTACTCCTACAATGAGCAGTTCTTC
CDR3aa: CAWSAGYSYNEQFF

v_gene: TRBV19
abundance: .
d_gene: .
j_gene: TRBJ2-2
CDR3nt: TGTGCCAGTACCCTAACAGGAGTCACCGGGGAGCTGTTTTTT
CDR3aa: CASTLTGVTGELFF

v_gene: TRBV7-2
abundance: few
d_gene: .
j_gene: TRBJ2-3
CDR3nt: TGTGCCAGCAGCTTAGCGCACATAAAAGGGGTAGATACGCAGTATTTT
CDR3aa: CASSLAHIKGVDTQYF

v_gene: TRBV9
abundance: few
d_gene: TRBD1
j_gene: TRBJ1-2
CDR3nt: TGTGCCAGCAGCGTAGACAGGGGCCTCGACCCTAACTATGGCTACACCTTC
CDR3aa: CASSVDRGLDPNYGYTF

v_gene: TRBV5-1
abundance: .
d_gene: TRBD2
j_gene: TRBJ2-5
CDR3nt: TGCGCCAGCAGCTTGGGAGCTAGCGGAGAGACCCAGTACTTC
CDR3aa: CASSLGASGETQYF

v_gene: TRBV28
abundance: .
d_gene: .
j_gene: TRBJ2-7
CDR3nt: TGTGCCAGCAGTTTCCAGAACTACGAGCAGTACTTC
CDR3aa: CASSFQNYEQYF

v_gene: TRBV6-6
abundance: .
d_gene: TRBD1
j_gene: TRBJ2-7
CDR3nt: TGTGCCAGCAGTTCCGGGACAGGGGGGCGGGAGCAGTACTTC
CDR3aa: CASSSGTGGREQYF

v_gene: TRBV7-9
abundance: few
d_gene: TRBD1
j_gene: TRBJ1-2
CDR3nt: TGTGCCAGCAGCCGAACTGGACAGGGGGCCTATGGCTACACCTTC
CDR3aa: CASSRTGQGAYGYTF

v_gene: TRBV18
abundance: few
d_gene: .
j_gene: TRBJ1-6
CDR3nt: TGTGCCAGCTCACCACAAGAGGGACTAGTACACTATAATTCACCCCTCCACTTT
CDR3aa: CASSPQEGLVHYNSPLHF

v_gene: TRBV7-9
abundance: .
d_gene: .
j_gene: TRBJ1-6
CDR3nt: TGTGCCAGCAGCTTAGCGTCAGGGGAGAATTCACCCCTCCACTTT
CDR3aa: CASSLASGENSPLHF

v_gene: TRBV11-3
abundance: few
d_gene: TRBD2
j_gene: TRBJ2-1
CDR3nt: TGTGCCAGCAGCTTTTATAGCGGGAGGGCCGTTGGTGAGCAGTTCTTC
CDR3aa: CASSFYSGRAVGEQFF

v_gene: TRBV7-9
abundance: few
d_gene: TRBD1
j_gene: TRBJ1-1
CDR3nt: TGTGCCAGCACCCAGGGGGGACGTACTGAAGCTTTCTTT
CDR3aa: CASTQGGRTEAFF

v_gene: TRBV6-6
abundance: few
d_gene: TRBD2
j_gene: TRBJ2-3
CDR3nt: TGTGCCAGCAGCCGCGCTAGCGGGACCTCCACGCAGTATTTT
CDR3aa: CASSRASGTSTQYF

v_gene: TRBV19
abundance: few
d_gene: .
j_gene: TRBJ2-6
CDR3nt: TGTGCCAGTAAGGACAGACTAAGCTCTGGGGCCAACGTCCTGACTTTC
CDR3aa: CASKDRLSSGANVLTF

v_gene: TRBV5-4
abundance: .
d_gene: .
j_gene: TRBJ2-1
CDR3nt: TGTGCCAGCAGCTTGATATTGCAGGACAGCACTAACAATGAGCAGTTCTTC
CDR3aa: CASSLILQDSTNNEQFF

v_gene: TRBV6-6
abundance: few
d_gene: TRBD1
j_gene: TRBJ1-4
CDR3nt: TGTGCCAGCAGTACAGGACAGGATGAAAAACTGTTTTTT
CDR3aa: CASSTGQDEKLFF